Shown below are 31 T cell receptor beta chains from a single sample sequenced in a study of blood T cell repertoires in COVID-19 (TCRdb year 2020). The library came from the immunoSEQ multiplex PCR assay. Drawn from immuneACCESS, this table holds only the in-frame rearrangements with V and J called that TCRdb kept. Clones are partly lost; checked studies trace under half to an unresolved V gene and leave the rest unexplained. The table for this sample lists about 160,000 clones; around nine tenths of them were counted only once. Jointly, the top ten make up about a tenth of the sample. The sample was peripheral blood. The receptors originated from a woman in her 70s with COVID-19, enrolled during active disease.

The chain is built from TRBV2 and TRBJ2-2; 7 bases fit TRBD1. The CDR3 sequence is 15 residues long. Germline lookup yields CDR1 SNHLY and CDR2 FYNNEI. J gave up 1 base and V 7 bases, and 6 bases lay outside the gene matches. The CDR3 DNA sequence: TGTGCCAGCACCGGCCGGACAGGGAACACCGGGGAGCTGTTTTTT. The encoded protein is CASTGRTGNTGELFF.

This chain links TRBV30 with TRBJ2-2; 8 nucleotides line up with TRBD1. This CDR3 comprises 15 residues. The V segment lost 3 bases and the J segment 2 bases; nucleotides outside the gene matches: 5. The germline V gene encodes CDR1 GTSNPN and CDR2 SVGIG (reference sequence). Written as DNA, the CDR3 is TGTGCCTGGAGGGCCGGGACAGGTAACACCGGGGAGCTGTTTTTT. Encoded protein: CAWRAGTGNTGELFF.

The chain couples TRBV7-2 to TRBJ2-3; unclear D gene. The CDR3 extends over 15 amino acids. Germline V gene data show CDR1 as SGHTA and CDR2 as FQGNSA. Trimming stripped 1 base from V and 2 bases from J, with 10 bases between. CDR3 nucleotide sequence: TGTGCCAGCAGCTTAGGAGGAGCCTACACAGATACGCAGTATTTT. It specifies CASSLGGAYTDTQYF.

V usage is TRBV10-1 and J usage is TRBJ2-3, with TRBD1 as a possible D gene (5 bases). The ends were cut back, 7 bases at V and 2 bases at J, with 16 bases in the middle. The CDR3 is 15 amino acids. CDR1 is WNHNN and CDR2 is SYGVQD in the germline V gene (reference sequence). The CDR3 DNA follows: TGCGCCAGCAAGTCCGAAGGGGCTCTCACAGATACGCAGTATTTT. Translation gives CASKSEGALTDTQYF.

This CDR3 is CASSLARDSPGNTIYF. CDR3 nucleotides: TGTGCCAGCAGCTTGGCCCGGGACAGTCCTGGAAACACCATATATTTT. This rearrangement joins TRBV5-4 to TRBJ1-3, with 7 bases identical to TRBD1. CDR3 length: 16 residues. Per germline, CDR1 SGHNT and CDR2 YYREEE (reference sequence). After removal of 0 bases from V and 2 bases from J, the junction contained 5 bases not matched to a gene. Based on the CDR3 plus reference TRBV5-4 and TRBJ1-3, the full variable domain is ETGVTQSPTHLIKTRGQQVTLRCSSQSGHNTVSWYQQALGQGPQFIFQYYREEENGRGNFPPRFSGLQFPNYSSELNVNALELDDSALYLCASSLARDSPGNTIYFGEGSWLTVV.

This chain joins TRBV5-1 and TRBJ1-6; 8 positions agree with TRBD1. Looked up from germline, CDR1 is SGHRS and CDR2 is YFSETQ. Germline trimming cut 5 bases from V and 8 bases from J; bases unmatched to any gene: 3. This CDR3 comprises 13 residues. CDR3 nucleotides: TGCGCCAGCAGACAGGGGGGGGATTCACCCCTCCACTTT. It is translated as CASRQGGDSPLHF.

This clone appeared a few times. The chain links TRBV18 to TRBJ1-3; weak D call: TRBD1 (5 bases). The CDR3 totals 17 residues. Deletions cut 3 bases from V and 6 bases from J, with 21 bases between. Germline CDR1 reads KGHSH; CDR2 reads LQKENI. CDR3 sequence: CASSPTGMGLFKNTIYF. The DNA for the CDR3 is TGTGCCAGCTCACCCACCGGAATGGGGCTTTTCAAAAACACCATATATTTT.

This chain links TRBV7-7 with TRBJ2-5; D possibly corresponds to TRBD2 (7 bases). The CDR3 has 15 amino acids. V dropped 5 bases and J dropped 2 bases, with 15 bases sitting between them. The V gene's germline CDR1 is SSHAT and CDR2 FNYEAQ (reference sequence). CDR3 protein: CASSPGGPVQETQYF. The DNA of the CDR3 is TGTGCCAGCAGCCCGGGGGGCCCGGTACAAGAGACCCAGTACTTC.

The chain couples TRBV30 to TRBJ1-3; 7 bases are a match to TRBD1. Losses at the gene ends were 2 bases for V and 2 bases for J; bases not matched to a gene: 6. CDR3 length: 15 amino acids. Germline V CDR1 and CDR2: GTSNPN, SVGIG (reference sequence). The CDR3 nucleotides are TGTGCCTGGAGTTCCCTCGGACAGGCTGGAAACACCATATATTTT. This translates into CAWSSLGQAGNTIYF.

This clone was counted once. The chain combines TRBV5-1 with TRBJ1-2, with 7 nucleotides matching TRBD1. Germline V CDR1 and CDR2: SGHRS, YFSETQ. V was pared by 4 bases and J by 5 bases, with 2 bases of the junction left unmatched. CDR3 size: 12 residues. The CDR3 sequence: CASSTGQYGYTF. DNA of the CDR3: TGCGCCAGCAGCACGGGACAGTATGGCTACACCTTC.

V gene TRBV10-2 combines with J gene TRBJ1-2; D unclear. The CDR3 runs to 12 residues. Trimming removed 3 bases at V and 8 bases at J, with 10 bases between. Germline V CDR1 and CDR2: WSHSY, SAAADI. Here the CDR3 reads CASSDPGVGYTF. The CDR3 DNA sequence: TGCGCCAGCAGTGACCCCGGGGTCGGCTACACCTTC.

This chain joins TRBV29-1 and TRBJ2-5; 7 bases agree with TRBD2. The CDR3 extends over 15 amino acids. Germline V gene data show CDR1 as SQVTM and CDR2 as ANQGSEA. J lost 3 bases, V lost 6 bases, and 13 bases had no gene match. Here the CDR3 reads CSVSSHLLAKETQYF. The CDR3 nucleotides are TGCAGCGTCAGCTCCCACTTACTAGCGAAAGAGACCCAGTACTTC.

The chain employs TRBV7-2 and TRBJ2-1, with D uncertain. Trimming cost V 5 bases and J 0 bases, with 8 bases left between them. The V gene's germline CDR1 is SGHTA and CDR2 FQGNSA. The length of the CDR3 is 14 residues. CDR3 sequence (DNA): TGTGCCAGCAGCCCCTATCCCTCCTACAATGAGCAGTTCTTC. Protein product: CASSPYPSYNEQFF.

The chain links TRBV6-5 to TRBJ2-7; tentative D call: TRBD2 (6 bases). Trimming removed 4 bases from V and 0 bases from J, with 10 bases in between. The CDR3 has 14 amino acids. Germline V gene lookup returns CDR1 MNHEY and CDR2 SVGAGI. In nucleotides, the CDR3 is TGTGCCAGCAGTTGGGACTTTACCTCCTACGAGCAGTACTTC. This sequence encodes CASSWDFTSYEQYF.

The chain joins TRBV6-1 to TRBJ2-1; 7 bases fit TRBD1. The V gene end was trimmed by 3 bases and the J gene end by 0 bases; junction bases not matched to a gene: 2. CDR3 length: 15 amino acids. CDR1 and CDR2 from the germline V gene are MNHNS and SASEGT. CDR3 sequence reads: CASSEGQSSYNEQFF. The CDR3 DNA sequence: TGTGCCAGCAGTGAGGGACAGAGCTCCTACAATGAGCAGTTCTTC.

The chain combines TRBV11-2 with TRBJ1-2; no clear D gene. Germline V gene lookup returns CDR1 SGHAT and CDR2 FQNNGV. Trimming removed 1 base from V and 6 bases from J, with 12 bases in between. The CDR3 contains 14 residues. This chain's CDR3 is CASSLGGILHGYTF. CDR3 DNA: TGTGCCAGCAGCTTAGGCGGAATCTTGCATGGCTACACCTTC. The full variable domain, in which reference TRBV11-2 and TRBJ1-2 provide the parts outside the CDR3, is EAGVAQSPRYKIIEKRQSVAFWCNPISGHATLYWYQQILGQGPKLLIQFQNNGVVDDSQLPKDRFSAERLKGVDSTLKIQPAKLEDSAVYLCASSLGGILHGYTFGSGTRLTVV.

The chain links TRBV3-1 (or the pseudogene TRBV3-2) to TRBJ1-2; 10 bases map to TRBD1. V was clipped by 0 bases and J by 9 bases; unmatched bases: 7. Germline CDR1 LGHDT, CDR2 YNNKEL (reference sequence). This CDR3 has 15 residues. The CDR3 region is CASSQEYRDRGSYTF. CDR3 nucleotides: TGTGCCAGCAGCCAAGAATATCGGGACAGGGGTAGCTACACCTTC.

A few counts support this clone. CDR3 sequence reads: CSATDPRDRDNSPLHF. In nucleotides, the CDR3 is TGCAGTGCTACTGACCCCCGGGACAGGGATAATTCACCCCTCCACTTT. The chain combines TRBV20-1 with TRBJ1-6, with 9 bases that match TRBD1. The CDR3 consists of 16 residues. CDR1 and CDR2 from the germline V gene are DFQATT and SNEGSKA (reference sequence). J gave up 5 bases and V 4 bases, and 9 bases lay outside the gene matches.

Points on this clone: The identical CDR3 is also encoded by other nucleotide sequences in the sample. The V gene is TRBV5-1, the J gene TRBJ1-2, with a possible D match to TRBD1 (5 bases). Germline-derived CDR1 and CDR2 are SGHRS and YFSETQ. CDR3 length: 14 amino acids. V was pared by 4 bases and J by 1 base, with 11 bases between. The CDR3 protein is CASSPMTDNYGYTF. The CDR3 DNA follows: TGCGCCAGCAGCCCAATGACAGATAACTATGGCTACACCTTC.

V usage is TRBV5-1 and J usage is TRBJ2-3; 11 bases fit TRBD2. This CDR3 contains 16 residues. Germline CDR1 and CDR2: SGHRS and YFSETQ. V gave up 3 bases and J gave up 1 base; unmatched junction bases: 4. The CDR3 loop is CASSSGTSGGTDTQYF. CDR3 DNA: TGCGCCAGCAGCTCTGGGACTAGCGGTGGCACAGATACGCAGTATTTT.

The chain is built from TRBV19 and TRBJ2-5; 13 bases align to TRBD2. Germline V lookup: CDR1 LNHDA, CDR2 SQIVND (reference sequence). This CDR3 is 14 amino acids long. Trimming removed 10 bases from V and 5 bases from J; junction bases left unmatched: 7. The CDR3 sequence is CATRGLAGSETQYF. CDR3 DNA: TGTGCCACCAGGGGACTAGCGGGGTCGGAGACCCAGTACTTC.

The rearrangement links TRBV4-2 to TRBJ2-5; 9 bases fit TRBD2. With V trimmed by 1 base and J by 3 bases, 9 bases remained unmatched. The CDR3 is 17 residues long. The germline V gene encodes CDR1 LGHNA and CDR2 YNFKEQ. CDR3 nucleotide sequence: TGTGCCAGCAGCCAAGGGTACGCTAGCGGGGCCGAAGAGACCCAGTACTTC. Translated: CASSQGYASGAEETQYF.

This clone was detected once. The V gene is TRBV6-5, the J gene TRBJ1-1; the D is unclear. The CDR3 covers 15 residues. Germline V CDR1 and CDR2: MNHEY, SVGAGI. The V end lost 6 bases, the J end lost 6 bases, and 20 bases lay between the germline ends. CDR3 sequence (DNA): TGTGCCAGCAGCCGTGAGTTTGGCGGCGGTTCTGAAGCTTTCTTT. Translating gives CASSREFGGGSEAFF.

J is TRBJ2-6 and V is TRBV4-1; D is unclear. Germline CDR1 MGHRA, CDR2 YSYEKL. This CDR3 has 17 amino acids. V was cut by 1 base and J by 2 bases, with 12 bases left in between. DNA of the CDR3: TGCGCCAGCAGCCAAGCGGCCAGGAATCCTGGGGCCAACGTCCTGACTTTC. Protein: CASSQAARNPGANVLTF.

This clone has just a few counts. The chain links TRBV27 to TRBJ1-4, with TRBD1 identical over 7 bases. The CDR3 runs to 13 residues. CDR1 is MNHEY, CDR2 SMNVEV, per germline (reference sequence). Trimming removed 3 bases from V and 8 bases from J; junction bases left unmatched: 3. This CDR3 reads CASSFQGGEKLFF. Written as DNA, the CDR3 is TGTGCCAGCAGTTTCCAGGGGGGCGAAAAACTGTTTTTT.

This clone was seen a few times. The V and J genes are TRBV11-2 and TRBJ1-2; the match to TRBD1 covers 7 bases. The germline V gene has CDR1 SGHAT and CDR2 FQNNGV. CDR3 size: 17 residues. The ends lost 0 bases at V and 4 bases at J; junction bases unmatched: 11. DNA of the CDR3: TGTGCCAGCAGCTTAGAAGGCAGGAGGGGGCATCCCTATGGCTACACCTTC. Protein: CASSLEGRRGHPYGYTF.

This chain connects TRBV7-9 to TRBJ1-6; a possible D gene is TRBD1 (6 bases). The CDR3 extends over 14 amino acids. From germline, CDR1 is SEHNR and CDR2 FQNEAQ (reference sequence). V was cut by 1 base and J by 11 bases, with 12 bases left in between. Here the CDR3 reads CASSLEQGRTPLHF. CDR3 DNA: TGTGCCAGCAGCTTAGAACAGGGACGGACACCCCTCCACTTT.

The CDR3 DNA follows: TGTGCCAGCAGCTTATCCCCTCTCACAGGGGAGAAAAATGAAAAACTGTTTTTT. Translated: CASSLSPLTGEKNEKLFF. The chain combines TRBV7-8 with TRBJ1-4, with 7 bases lining up with TRBD1. The J segment lost 5 bases and the V segment lost 2 bases, leaving 14 bases of the junction unmatched. From germline, CDR1 is SGHVS and CDR2 FQNEAQ. The CDR3 is 18 amino acids.

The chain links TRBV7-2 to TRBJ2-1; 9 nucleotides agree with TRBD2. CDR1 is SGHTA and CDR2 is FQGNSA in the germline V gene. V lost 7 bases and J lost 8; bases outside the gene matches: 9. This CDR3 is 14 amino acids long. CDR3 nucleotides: TGTGCCAGCAAGAGGCCGGGACTAGCATATGAGCAGTTCTTC. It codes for CASKRPGLAYEQFF. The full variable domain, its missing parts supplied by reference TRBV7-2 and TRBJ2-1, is GAGVSQSPSNKVTEKGKDVELRCDPISGHTALYWYRQSLGQGLEFLIYFQGNSAPDKSGLPSDRFSAERTGGSVSTLTIQRTQQEDSAVYLCASKRPGLAYEQFFGPGTRLTVL.

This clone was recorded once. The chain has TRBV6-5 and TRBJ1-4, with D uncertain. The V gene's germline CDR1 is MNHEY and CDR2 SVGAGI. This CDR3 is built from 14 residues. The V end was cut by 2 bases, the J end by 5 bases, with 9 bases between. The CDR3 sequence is CASSYPGKNEKLFF. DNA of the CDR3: TGTGCCAGCAGTTACCCCGGGAAAAATGAAAAACTGTTTTTT.

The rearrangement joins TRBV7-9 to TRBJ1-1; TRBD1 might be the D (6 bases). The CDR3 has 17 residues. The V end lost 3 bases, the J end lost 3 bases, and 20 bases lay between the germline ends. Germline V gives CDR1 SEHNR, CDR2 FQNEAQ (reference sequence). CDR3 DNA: TGTGCCAGCAGCTTGGGTACGACAGGTCCCGGGGACACTGAAGCTTTCTTT. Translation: CASSLGTTGPGDTEAFF. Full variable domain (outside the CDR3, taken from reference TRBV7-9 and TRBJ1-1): DTGVSQNPRHKITKRGQNVTFRCDPISEHNRLYWYRQTLGQGPEFLTYFQNEAQLEKSRLLSDRFSAERPKGSFSTLEIQRTEQGDSAMYLCASSLGTTGPGDTEAFFGQGTRLTVV.